This T cell receptor beta chain is from a study of early T cells in non-severe SARS-CoV-2 infection. Study-level background: Alpha and beta chains were unpaired, from unsorted whole-blood bulk RNA.

TCRdb ran MiXCR on the 5' RACE reads and lists one entry per CDR3 protein. This table holds 50,000 to 60,000 distinct CDR3 sequences, 11% found once. V lost 5 bases to trimming and J lost 3 bases, with 8 bases between them. The V gene's germline CDR1 is SNHLY and CDR2 FYNNEI. The length of the CDR3 is 12 residues. The table lists this clonotype with many counts. This TCR came from an adult who was a healthcare worker with PCR-confirmed SARS-CoV-2 infection or an uninfected control (not recorded which). The material sequenced was whole blood. The gene calls are TRBV2 and TRBJ2-7; maybe TRBD2 (6 bases). For the CDR3, the DNA is TGTGCCAGCAGTCAGGACTACTACGAGCAGTACTTC. This encodes CASSQDYYEQYF.